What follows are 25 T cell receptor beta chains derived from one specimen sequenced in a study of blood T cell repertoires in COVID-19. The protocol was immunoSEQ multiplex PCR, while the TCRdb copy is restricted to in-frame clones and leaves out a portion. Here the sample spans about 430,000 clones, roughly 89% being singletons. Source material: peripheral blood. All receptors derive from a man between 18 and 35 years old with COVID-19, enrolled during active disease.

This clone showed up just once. This CDR3 reads CASSQEGGPQTQYF. The CDR3 DNA reads as TGCGCCAGCAGCCAAGAGGGGGGGCCACAGACCCAGTACTTC. This chain connects TRBV4-1 to TRBJ2-5; tentative D call: TRBD2 (7 bases). The length of the CDR3 is 14 residues. The germline V gene encodes CDR1 MGHRA and CDR2 YSYEKL. V lost 0 bases, J lost 6 bases, and 11 bases lay in between.

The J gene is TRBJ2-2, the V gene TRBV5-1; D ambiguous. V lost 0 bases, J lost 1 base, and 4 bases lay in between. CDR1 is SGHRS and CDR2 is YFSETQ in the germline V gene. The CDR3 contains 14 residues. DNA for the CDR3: TGCGCCAGCAGCTTGGACGGGAACACCGGGGAGCTGTTTTTT. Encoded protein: CASSLDGNTGELFF.

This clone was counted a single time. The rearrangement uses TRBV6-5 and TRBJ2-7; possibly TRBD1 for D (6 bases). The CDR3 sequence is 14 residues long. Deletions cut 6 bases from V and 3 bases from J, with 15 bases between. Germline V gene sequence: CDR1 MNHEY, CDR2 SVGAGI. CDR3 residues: CASRRDTELYEQYF. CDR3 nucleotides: TGTGCCAGCAGAAGGGACACCGAGCTCTACGAGCAGTACTTC.

The chain's CDR3 is CASSSLSGRAPPGELFF. CDR3 bases: TGTGCCAGCAGCTCCCTTAGCGGGAGGGCCCCGCCCGGGGAGCTGTTTTTT. The V and J genes are TRBV7-3 and TRBJ2-2; TRBD2 matches 11 bases. The germline V gene encodes CDR1 SGHTA and CDR2 FQGTGA. Trimming removed 4 bases from V and 6 bases from J; junction bases left unmatched: 10. This CDR3 region has 17 residues.

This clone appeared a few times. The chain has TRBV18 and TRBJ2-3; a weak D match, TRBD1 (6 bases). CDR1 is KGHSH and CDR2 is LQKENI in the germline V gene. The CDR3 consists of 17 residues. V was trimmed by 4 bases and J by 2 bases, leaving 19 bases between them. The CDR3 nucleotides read TGTGCCAGCTCACTATCCACTCCGGGACAATCCACAGATACGCAGTATTTT. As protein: CASSLSTPGQSTDTQYF.

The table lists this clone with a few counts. CDR3: CASSPLDRNEAFF. CDR3 nucleotide sequence: TGTGCCAGCAGTCCCTTGGACAGAAATGAAGCTTTCTTT. The chain employs TRBV27 and TRBJ1-1, with D maybe TRBD1 (6 bases). V was pared by 5 bases and J by 7 bases, with 14 bases between. This CDR3 contains 13 residues. CDR1 is MNHEY and CDR2 is SMNVEV in the germline V gene (reference sequence).

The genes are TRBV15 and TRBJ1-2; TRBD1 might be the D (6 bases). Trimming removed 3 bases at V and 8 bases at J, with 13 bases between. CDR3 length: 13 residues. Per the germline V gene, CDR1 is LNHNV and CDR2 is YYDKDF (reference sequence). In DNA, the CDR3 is TGTGCCACCAGCAGCCGAGGGGGGGGAGGCTACACCTTC. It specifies CATSSRGGGGYTF.

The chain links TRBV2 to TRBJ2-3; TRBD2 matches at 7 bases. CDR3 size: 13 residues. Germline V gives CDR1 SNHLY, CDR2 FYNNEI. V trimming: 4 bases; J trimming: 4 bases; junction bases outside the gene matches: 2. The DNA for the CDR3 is TGTGCCAGCAGTGGACTAGCCGCAGATACGCAGTATTTT. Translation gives CASSGLAADTQYF.

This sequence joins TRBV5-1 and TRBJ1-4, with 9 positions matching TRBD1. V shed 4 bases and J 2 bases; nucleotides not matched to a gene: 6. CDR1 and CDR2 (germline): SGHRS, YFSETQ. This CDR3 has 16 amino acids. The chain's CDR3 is CASSTAGQGTNEKLFF. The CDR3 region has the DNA TGCGCCAGCAGCACAGCGGGACAGGGCACTAATGAAAAACTGTTTTTT.

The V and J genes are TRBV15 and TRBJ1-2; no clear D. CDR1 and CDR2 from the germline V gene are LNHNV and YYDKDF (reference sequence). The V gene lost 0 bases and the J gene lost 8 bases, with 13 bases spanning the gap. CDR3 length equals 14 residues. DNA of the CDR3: TGTGCCACCAGCAGAGACCACGTCTCGGGAGGCTACACCTTC. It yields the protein CATSRDHVSGGYTF. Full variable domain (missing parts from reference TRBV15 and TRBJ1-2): DAMVIQNPRYQVTQFGKPVTLSCSQTLNHNVMYWYQQKSSQAPKLLFHYYDKDFNNEADTPDNFQSRRPNTSFCFLDIRSPGLGDTAMYLCATSRDHVSGGYTFGSGTRLTVV.

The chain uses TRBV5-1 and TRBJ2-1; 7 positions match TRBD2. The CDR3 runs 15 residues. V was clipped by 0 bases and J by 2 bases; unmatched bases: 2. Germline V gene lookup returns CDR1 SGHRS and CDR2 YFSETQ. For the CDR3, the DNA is TGCGCCAGCAGCTTGGCACTAGCGACCTACAATGAGCAGTTCTTC. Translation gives CASSLALATYNEQFF.

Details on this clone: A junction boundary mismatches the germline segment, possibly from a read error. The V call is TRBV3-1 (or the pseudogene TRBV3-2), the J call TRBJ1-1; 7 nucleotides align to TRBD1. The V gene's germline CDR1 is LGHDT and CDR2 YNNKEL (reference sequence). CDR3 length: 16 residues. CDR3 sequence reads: CASSQGPTGVGTEAFF. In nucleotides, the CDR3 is TGTGCCAGCAGCCAAGGACCAACAGGGGTGGGTACTGAGGCTTTCTTT.

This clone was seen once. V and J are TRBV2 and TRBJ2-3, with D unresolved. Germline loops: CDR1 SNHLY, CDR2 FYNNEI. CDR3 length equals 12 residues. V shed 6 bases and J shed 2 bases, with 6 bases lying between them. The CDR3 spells CASSRDTDTQYF. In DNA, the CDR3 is TGTGCCAGCAGCCGAGACACAGATACGCAGTATTTT. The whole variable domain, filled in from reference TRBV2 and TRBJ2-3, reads EPEVTQTPSHQVTQMGQEVILRCVPISNHLYFYWYRQILGQKVEFLVSFYNNEISEKSEIFDDQFSVERPDGSNFTLKIRSTKLEDSAMYFCASSRDTDTQYFGPGTRLTVL.

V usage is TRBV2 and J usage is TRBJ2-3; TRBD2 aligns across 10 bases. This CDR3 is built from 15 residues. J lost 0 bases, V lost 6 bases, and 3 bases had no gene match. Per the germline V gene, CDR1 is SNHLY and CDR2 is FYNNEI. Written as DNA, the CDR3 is TGTGCCAGCAGGCTAGCGGGAGTGAGCACAGATACGCAGTATTTT. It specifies CASRLAGVSTDTQYF.

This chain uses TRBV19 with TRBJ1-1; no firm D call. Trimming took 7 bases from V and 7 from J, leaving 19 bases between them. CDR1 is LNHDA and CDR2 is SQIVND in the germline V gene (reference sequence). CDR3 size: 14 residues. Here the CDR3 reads CASNQPGYTFEAFF. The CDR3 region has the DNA TGTGCCAGTAACCAACCGGGGTATACATTTGAAGCTTTCTTT.

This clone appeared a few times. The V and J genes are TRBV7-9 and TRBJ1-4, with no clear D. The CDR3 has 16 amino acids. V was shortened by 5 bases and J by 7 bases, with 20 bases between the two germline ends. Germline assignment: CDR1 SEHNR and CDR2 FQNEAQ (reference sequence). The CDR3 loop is CASSGSPGGGFEKLFF. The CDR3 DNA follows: TGTGCCAGCAGCGGTAGCCCGGGTGGAGGTTTTGAAAAACTGTTTTTT.

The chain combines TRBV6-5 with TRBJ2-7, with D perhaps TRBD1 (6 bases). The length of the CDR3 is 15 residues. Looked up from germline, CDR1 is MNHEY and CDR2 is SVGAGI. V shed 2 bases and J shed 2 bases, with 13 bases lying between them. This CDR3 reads CASSYNFRGPYEQYF. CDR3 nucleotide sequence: TGTGCCAGCAGTTACAACTTCAGGGGACCCTACGAGCAGTACTTC.

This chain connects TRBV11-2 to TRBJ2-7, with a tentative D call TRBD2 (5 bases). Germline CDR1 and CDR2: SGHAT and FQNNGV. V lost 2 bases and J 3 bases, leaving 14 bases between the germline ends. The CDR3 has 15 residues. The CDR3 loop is CASSLRVVGGYEQYF. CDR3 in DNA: TGTGCCAGCAGCTTAAGGGTTGTTGGAGGCTACGAGCAGTACTTC.

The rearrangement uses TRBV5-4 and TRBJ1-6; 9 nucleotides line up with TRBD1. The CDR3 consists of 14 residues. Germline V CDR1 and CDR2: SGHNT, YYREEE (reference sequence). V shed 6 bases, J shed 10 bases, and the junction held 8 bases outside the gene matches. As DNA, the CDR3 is TGTGCCAGCACCACCGGGACAGGGCACTCACCCCTCCACTTT. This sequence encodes CASTTGTGHSPLHF.

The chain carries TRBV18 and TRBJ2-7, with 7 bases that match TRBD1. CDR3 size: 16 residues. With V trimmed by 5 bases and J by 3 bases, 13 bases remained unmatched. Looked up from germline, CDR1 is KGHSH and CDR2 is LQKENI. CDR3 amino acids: CASSKLGGQQVYEQYF. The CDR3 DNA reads TGTGCCAGCTCAAAACTAGGGGGACAGCAAGTCTACGAGCAGTACTTC.

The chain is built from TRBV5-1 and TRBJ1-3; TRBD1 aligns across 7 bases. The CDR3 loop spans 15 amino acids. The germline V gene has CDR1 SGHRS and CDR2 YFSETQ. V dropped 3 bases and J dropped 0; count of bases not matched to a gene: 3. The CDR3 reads CASSSTGNSGNTIYF. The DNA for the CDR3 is TGCGCCAGCAGCTCGACAGGGAACTCTGGAAACACCATATATTTT.

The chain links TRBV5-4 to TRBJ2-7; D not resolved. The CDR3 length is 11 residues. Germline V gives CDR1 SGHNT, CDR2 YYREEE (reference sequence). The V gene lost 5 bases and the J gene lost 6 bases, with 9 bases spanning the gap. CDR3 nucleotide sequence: TGTGCCAGCAGTTCCTCTAGCGAGCAGTACTTC. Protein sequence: CASSSSSEQYF.

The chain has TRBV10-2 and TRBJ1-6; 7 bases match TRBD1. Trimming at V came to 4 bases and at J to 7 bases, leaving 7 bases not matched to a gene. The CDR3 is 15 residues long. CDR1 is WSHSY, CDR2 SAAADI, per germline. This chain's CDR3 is CASSVGTDQNSPLHF. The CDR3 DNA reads TGCGCCAGCAGTGTTGGGACAGACCAGAATTCACCCCTCCACTTT.

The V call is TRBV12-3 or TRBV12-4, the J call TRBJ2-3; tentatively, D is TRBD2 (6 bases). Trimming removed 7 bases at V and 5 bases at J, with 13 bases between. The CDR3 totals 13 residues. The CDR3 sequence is CASTAGGVDTQYF. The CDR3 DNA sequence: TGTGCCAGCACCGCTGGAGGGGTAGATACGCAGTATTTT.

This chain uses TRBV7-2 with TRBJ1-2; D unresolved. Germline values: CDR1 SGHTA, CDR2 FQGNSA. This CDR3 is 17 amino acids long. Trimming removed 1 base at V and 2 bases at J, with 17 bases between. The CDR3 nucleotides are TGTGCCAGCAGCTTAGTGGGGAGCCAATACTACAACTATGGCTACACCTTC. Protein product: CASSLVGSQYYNYGYTF.